The T cell receptor (beta chain) described here comes from a study of PD-1 blockade in classical Hodgkin lymphoma. Study-level findings and limits: Patients who initiated nivolumab within 1 year of ASCT were excluded.

Autologous stem cell transplantation was followed by relapse in every patient, and brentuximab vedotin exposure varied. Best overall response was complete response, partial response or progressive disease in these relapsed/refractory classical Hodgkin lymphoma patients. The CDR3 loop spans 13 amino acids. Per germline, CDR1 SSHAT and CDR2 FNYEAQ (reference sequence). The protocol was immunoSEQ multiplex PCR, while the TCRdb copy is restricted to in-frame clones and leaves out a portion. The sample yields 25,000 to 30,000 clones, more than 60% seen once. Regarding this clone: Its antigen is still unknown. The junction and the germline gene differ at one end; a read error may be behind it.

The sequenced sample was peripheral blood mononuclear cells (PBMCs), obtained before the second cycle of nivolumab. This clonotype was obtained from a human donor with classical Hodgkin lymphoma. The gene calls are TRBV7-7 and TRBJ2-5; D is possibly TRBD1 or TRBD2 (7 bases each). The DNA of the CDR3 is TGTGCTAGCAGCGGGGACAGACAAGAGACCCAGTACTTC. Its protein is CASSGDRQETQYF.